These 6 T cell receptor beta chains came from one sample sequenced in a study of cytomegalovirus exposure and HLA in healthy donors. The PCR ran on 60 Vbeta and 13 Jbeta primers. Generated by immunoSEQ multiplex PCR, the TCRdb table keeps only in-frame clones and is missing some. Here the sample spans roughly 120,000 clones, about 81% being singletons. The sample comprised PBMCs. These receptors were collected from a young woman in good health and CMV-seronegative.

The V gene is TRBV7-9, the J gene TRBJ2-2, with 7 positions matching TRBD1. Germline assignment: CDR1 SEHNR and CDR2 FQNEAQ (reference sequence). The CDR3 covers 17 residues. Trimming at V came to 5 bases and at J to 0 bases, leaving 9 bases not matched to a gene. The CDR3 sequence: CASSGIMGQPNTGELFF. The CDR3 nucleotides are TGTGCCAGCAGCGGAATAATGGGACAGCCGAACACCGGGGAGCTGTTTTTT.

V usage is TRBV5-1 and J usage is TRBJ2-1; possibly TRBD1 for D (6 bases). Germline CDR1 reads SGHRS; CDR2 reads YFSETQ. This CDR3 region has 17 residues. The V end was cut by 3 bases, the J end by 6 bases, with 22 bases between. CDR3 residues: CASSSTGSRPIGNEQFF. The CDR3, as DNA: TGCGCCAGCAGCTCAACAGGGTCACGACCCATTGGCAATGAGCAGTTCTTC.

This chain joins TRBV27 and TRBJ2-5; D remains ambiguous. The CDR3 length is 13 residues. Per germline, CDR1 MNHEY and CDR2 SMNVEV (reference sequence). The V end lost 3 bases, the J end lost 5 bases, and 10 bases lay between the germline ends. DNA for the CDR3: TGTGCCAGCAGTTTGGGCTTGCTGGAGACCCAGTACTTC. It codes for CASSLGLLETQYF.

The chain links TRBV19 to TRBJ1-2, with TRBD1 matching over 8 bases. J was trimmed by 8 bases and V by 6 bases; bases with no gene match: 14. Germline V lookup: CDR1 LNHDA, CDR2 SQIVND (reference sequence). The CDR3 extends over 15 amino acids. In nucleotides, the CDR3 is TGTGCCAGTAGACAGCTTTCGGTACAGGGGGTCGGCTACACCTTC. Its protein product is CASRQLSVQGVGYTF.

The gene calls are TRBV11-3 and TRBJ2-3; TRBD2 matches 8 bases. The length of the CDR3 is 17 residues. Trimming cost V 3 bases and J 3 bases; bases outside gene matches: 11. The V gene's germline CDR1 is SGHNT and CDR2 YENEEA. CDR3 in DNA: TGTGCCAGCAGCTTTATCAGCGCGGGCGGGAGGACAGATACGCAGTATTTT. The encoded protein is CASSFISAGGRTDTQYF.

The chain carries TRBV12-5 and TRBJ2-7; maybe TRBD1 (6 bases). Germline-derived CDR1 and CDR2 are LGHNT and FRNRAP. The CDR3 is made up of 12 amino acids. V gave up 1 base and J gave up 12 bases, with 13 bases separating them. CDR3 nucleotide sequence: TGTGCTAGTGGTTTGGACCTCGGGACACGGTACTTC. Amino acid sequence: CASGLDLGTRYF.